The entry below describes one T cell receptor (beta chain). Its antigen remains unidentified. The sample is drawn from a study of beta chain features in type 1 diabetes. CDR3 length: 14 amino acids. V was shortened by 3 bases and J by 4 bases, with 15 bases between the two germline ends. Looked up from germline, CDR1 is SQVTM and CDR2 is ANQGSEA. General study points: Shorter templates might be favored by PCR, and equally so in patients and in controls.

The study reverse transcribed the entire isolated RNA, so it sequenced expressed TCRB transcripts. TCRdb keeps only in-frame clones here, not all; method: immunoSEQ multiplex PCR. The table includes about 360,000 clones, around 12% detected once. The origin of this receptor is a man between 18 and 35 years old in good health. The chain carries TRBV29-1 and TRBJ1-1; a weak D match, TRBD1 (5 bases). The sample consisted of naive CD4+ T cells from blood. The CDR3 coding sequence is TGCAGCGTTGATGGAAGTCAGGGAGGCACTGAAGCTTTCTTT. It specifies CSVDGSQGGTEAFF.